Listed here are 14 T cell receptor beta chains from one sample, sequenced in a study of T cell responses to AZD1222 COVID-19 vaccine. The protocol was immunoSEQ multiplex PCR, while the TCRdb copy is restricted to in-frame clones and leaves out a portion. The sample records around 120,000 clones, about 90% being singletons. Material: peripheral blood, obtained 28 days after the second AZD1222 dose. Receptors were obtained from an adult who received the AZD1222 COVID-19 vaccine.

The chain combines TRBV18 with TRBJ1-1; D gene uncertain. Trimming took 5 bases from V and 1 from J, leaving 8 bases between them. The CDR3 is made up of 13 amino acids. Germline CDR1 and CDR2: KGHSH and LQKENI. The CDR3 sequence is CASSVKENTEAFF. CDR3 sequence (DNA): TGTGCCAGCTCAGTCAAAGAGAACACTGAAGCTTTCTTT.

V and J are TRBV15 and TRBJ1-6; D gene unclear. CDR1 and CDR2 from the germline V gene are LNHNV and YYDKDF (reference sequence). The CDR3 runs 14 residues. V was pared by 0 bases and J by 7 bases, with 7 bases between. The CDR3 here is CATSRDADNSPLHF. For the CDR3, the DNA is TGTGCCACCAGCAGAGATGCAGACAATTCACCCCTCCACTTT.

The chain carries TRBV18 and TRBJ2-3, with D possibly being TRBD1 (5 bases). CDR3 size: 16 residues. Per germline, CDR1 KGHSH and CDR2 LQKENI. V lost 3 bases, J lost 2 bases, and 15 bases lay in between. The CDR3 is CASSPFVGASTDTQYF. The CDR3, as DNA: TGTGCCAGCTCACCTTTTGTTGGGGCTTCCACAGATACGCAGTATTTT.

This CDR3 is CATSRDPRSSYNEQFF. The DNA of the CDR3 is TGTGCCACCAGCAGAGATCCGCGGAGCTCCTACAATGAGCAGTTCTTC. The rearrangement uses TRBV15 and TRBJ2-1, with D hard to call. This CDR3 contains 16 residues. Germline CDR1 reads LNHNV; CDR2 reads YYDKDF (reference sequence). Trimming shortened V by 0 bases and J by 0 bases, and 9 bases separated the two germline ends.

The chain joins TRBV15 to TRBJ1-5, with 7 bases matching TRBD1. The CDR3 runs to 17 residues. V lost 0 bases and J lost 1; bases outside the gene matches: 6. In germline, CDR1 is LNHNV, CDR2 YYDKDF (reference sequence). The CDR3 here is CATSRDILTGSNQPQHF. DNA of the CDR3: TGTGCCACCAGCAGAGATATTTTGACAGGGAGCAATCAGCCCCAGCATTTT.

This sequence joins TRBV21-1 and TRBJ2-1; no check of the table's D call, TRBD1, against the DNA was made. TRBV21-1 is given as a pseudogene. This CDR3 has 15 amino acids. CDR3 sequence reads: CASSNRDRGYNEQFF. CDR3 in DNA: TGTGCCAGCAGCAACCGGGACAGGGGTTACAATGAGCAGTTCTTC.

This chain uses TRBV6-6 with TRBJ1-4, with a weak D call TRBD1 (6 bases). The CDR3 consists of 14 residues. The germline CDR1 and CDR2 sequences are MNHNY and SVGAGI (reference sequence). Trimming removed 4 bases at V and 8 bases at J, with 14 bases between. The CDR3: CASSSGGLGEKLFF. The CDR3 DNA follows: TGTGCCAGCAGTTCCGGGGGGCTCGGGGAAAAACTGTTTTTT.

This clone was recorded a few times. The V call is TRBV9, the J call TRBJ1-2, with a weak D call TRBD1 (5 bases). V lost 2 bases and J lost 3, with 14 bases in between. Germline V gene lookup returns CDR1 SGDLS and CDR2 YYNGEE. This CDR3 has 15 amino acids. The CDR3 here is CASSVPGRDYYGYTF. CDR3 bases: TGTGCCAGCAGCGTCCCCGGGAGGGACTACTATGGCTACACCTTC.

DNA for the CDR3: TGTGCCAGCAGTTTGACCGGATCCTACGAGCAGTACTTC. It yields the protein CASSLTGSYEQYF. V usage is TRBV12-3 or TRBV12-4 and J usage is TRBJ2-7; D gene ambiguous. V was trimmed by 3 bases and J by 1 base, leaving 7 bases between them. The CDR3 spans 13 residues.

The V and J genes are TRBV28 and TRBJ1-1; 8 nucleotides align to TRBD1. CDR1 is MDHEN and CDR2 is SYDVKM in the germline V gene. The CDR3 is 12 residues long. Trimming removed 7 bases from V and 11 bases from J; junction bases left unmatched: 9. CDR3 residues: CASIDRGPRAFF. DNA for the CDR3: TGTGCCAGCATTGACAGGGGCCCTCGGGCTTTCTTT.

The chain combines TRBV19 with TRBJ1-5; perhaps TRBD1 as D (5 bases). The germline V gene has CDR1 LNHDA and CDR2 SQIVND (reference sequence). CDR3 size: 17 residues. Between the trimmed V and J ends, which lost 1 base and 3 bases, there was a span of 16 bases. CDR3 sequence: CASSIGFPQGLNQPQHF. CDR3 DNA sequence: TGTGCCAGTAGTATAGGATTCCCGCAGGGACTCAATCAGCCCCAGCATTTT.

The V gene is TRBV24-1, the J gene TRBJ1-2; D is possibly TRBD1 (6 bases). The CDR3 length is 14 residues. V lost 5 bases and J lost 6, with 15 bases in between. Germline lookup yields CDR1 KGHDR and CDR2 SFDVKD. The chain's CDR3 is CATSGGARSNGYTF. Here the CDR3 DNA reads TGTGCCACCAGTGGGGGGGCGCGCAGCAATGGCTACACCTTC.

The chain joins TRBV6-5 to TRBJ2-2; D is perhaps TRBD1 (6 bases). Germline V lookup: CDR1 MNHEY, CDR2 SVGAGI. Trimming pared 5 bases from V and 3 bases from J, leaving 10 bases between. The CDR3 covers 14 residues. The CDR3 protein is CASSIGQYTGELFF. The CDR3 nucleotides read TGTGCCAGCAGTATTGGACAGTACACCGGGGAGCTGTTTTTT.

V gene TRBV7-6 combines with J gene TRBJ1-4; 8 bases fit TRBD1. This CDR3 is 16 amino acids long. The V segment lost 5 bases and the J segment 5 bases; nucleotides outside the gene matches: 10. CDR1 and CDR2 (germline): SGHVS, FNYEAQ. The CDR3 coding sequence is TGTGCCAGCAGCCCACCGGGTCAGGGGGCAAATGAAAAACTGTTTTTT. It encodes CASSPPGQGANEKLFF.